Sequencing of this T cell receptor (beta chain) was carried out in a study of cytomegalovirus exposure and HLA in healthy donors. Overall study results and limits: The authors excluded some V segments, including TRBV6-2 and TRBV6-3, as indistinguishable. Presence/absence results assume similar sequencing depth per donor, which may not hold. In vitro testing confirmed a few CMV-associated chains as specific for CMV antigens.

The germline V gene encodes CDR1 LNHDA and CDR2 SQIVND (reference sequence). Trimming removed 4 bases from V and 5 bases from J; junction bases left unmatched: 8. The CDR3 runs 16 residues. PCR used 60 Vbeta primers and 13 Jbeta primers. Repertoires were generated with immunoSEQ multiplex PCR, while TCRdb's copy carries only in-frame clones and drops some. This sample's table has about 60,000 clones. Comment on this clone: Its antigen is still unknown.

The clonotype comes from a woman aged 18-29 years in good health and CMV-seronegative. The sample comprised PBMCs. The V call is TRBV19, the J call TRBJ2-7; 13 bases agree with TRBD2. This chain's CDR3 is CASSTGLAGSLHEQYF. In nucleotides, the CDR3 is TGTGCCAGTAGTACGGGACTAGCGGGATCACTCCACGAGCAGTACTTC.